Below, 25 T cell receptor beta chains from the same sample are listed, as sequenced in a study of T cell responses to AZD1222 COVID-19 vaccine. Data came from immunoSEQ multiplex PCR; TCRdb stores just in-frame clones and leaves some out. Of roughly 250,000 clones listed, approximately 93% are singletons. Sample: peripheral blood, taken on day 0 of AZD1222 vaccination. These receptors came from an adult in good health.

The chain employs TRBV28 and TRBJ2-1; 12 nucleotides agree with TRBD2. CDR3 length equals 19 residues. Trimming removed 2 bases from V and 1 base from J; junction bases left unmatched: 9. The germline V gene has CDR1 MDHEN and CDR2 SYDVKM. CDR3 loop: CASSLGRTSGIGSYNEQFF. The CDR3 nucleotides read TGTGCCAGCAGTTTAGGTAGGACTAGCGGGATTGGATCCTACAATGAGCAGTTCTTC.

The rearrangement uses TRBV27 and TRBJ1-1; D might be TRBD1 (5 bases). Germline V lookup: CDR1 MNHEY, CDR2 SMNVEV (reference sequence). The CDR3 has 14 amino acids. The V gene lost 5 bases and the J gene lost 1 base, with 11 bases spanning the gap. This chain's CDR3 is CASSPGTANTEAFF. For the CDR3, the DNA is TGTGCCAGCAGTCCAGGGACGGCGAACACTGAAGCTTTCTTT.

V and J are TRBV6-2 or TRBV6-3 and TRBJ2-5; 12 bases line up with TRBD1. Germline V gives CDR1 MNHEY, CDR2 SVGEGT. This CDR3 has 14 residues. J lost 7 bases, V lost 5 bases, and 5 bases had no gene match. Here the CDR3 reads CASSGTGGRVTQYF. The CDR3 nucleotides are TGTGCCAGCAGTGGGACAGGGGGCAGGGTGACCCAGTACTTC.

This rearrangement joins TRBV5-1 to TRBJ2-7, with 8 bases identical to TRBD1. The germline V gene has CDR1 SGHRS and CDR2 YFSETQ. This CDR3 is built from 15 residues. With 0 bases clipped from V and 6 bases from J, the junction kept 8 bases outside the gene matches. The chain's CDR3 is CASSLAGTGPREQYF. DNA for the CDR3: TGCGCCAGCAGCTTGGCTGGGACAGGCCCCCGCGAGCAGTACTTC.

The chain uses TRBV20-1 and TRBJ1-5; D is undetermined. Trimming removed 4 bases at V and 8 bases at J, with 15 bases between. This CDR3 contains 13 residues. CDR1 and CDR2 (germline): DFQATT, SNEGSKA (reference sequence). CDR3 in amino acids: CSAIDGPWEPQHF. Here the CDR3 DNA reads TGCAGTGCTATTGACGGCCCATGGGAGCCCCAGCATTTT.

DNA for the CDR3: TGTGCCAGTAGTATAAGGGATAGACCCGGCTACACCTTC. Translation: CASSIRDRPGYTF. V is TRBV19 and J is TRBJ1-2; D unresolved. V was clipped by 2 bases and J by 8 bases, with 12 bases between them. This CDR3 has 13 residues. Germline CDR1 LNHDA, CDR2 SQIVND (reference sequence).

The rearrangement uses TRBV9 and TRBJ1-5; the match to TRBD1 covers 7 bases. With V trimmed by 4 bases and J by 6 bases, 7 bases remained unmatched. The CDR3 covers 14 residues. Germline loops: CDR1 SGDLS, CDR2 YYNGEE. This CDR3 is CASSSWDRGQPQHF. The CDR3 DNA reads TGTGCCAGCAGCTCCTGGGACAGAGGTCAGCCCCAGCATTTT.

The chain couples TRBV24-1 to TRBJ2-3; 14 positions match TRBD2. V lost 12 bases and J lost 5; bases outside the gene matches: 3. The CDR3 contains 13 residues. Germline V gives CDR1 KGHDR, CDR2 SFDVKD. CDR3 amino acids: CAVGLAGGDTQYF. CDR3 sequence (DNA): TGTGCCGTCGGACTAGCGGGGGGAGATACGCAGTATTTT.

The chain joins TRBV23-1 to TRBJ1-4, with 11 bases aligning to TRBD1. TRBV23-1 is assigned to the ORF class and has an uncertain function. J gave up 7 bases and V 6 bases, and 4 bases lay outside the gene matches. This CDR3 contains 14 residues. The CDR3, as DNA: TGCGCCAGCAGACCCGGACAGGGGGCTGAAAAACTGTTTTTT. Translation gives CASRPGQGAEKLFF.

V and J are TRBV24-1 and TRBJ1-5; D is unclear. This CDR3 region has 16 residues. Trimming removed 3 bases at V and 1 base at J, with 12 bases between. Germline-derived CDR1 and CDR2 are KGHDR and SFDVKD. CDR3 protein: CATSDGRVGSNQPQHF. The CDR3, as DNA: TGTGCCACCAGTGATGGGAGGGTGGGGAGCAATCAGCCCCAGCATTTT.

The CDR3 here is CASSSRTGNQETQYF. The CDR3 coding sequence is TGTGCCAGCTCCTCTCGGACAGGGAACCAAGAGACCCAGTACTTC. The V gene is TRBV18, the J gene TRBJ2-5; TRBD1 matches 8 bases. Germline values: CDR1 KGHSH, CDR2 LQKENI. The junction had 6 bases not matched to a gene; V was cut back by 6 bases and J by 0 bases. There are 15 residues in the CDR3.

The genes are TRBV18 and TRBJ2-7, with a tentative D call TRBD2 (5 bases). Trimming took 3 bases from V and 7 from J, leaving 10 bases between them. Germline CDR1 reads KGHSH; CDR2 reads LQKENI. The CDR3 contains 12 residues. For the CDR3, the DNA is TGTGCCAGCTCACCCGTCGGGGAGGAGCAGTACTTC. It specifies CASSPVGEEQYF.

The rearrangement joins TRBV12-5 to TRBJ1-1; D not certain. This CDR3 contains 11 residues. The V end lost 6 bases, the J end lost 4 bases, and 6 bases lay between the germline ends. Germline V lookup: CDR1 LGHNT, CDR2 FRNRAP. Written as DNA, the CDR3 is TGTGCTAGTGGGAGAGGCACTGAAGCTTTCTTT. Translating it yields CASGRGTEAFF.

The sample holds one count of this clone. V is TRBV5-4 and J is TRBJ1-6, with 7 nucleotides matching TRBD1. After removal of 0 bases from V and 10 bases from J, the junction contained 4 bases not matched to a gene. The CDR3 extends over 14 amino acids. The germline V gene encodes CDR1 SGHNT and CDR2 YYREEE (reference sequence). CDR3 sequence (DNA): TGTGCCAGCAGCTTGGACCAGGGGGGGTCACCCCTCCACTTT. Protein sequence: CASSLDQGGSPLHF.

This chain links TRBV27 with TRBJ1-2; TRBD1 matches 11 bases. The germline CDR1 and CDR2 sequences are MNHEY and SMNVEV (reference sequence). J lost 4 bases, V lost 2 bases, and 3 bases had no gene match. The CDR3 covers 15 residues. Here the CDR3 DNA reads TGTGCCAGCAGTTTAGGAGGGACAGGGGGCTATGGCTACACCTTC. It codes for CASSLGGTGGYGYTF.

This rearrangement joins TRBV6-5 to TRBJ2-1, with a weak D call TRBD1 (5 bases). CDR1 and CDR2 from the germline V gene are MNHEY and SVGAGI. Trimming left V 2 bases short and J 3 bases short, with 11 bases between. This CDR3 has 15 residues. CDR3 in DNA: TGTGCCAGCAGTTACAAGGGGCAGTACTACAATGAGCAGTTCTTC. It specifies CASSYKGQYYNEQFF.

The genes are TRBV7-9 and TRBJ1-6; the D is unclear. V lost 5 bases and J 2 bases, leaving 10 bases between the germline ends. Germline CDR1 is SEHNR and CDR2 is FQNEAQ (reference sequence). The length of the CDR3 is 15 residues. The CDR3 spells CASSPAPAYNSPLHF. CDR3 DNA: TGTGCCAGCAGCCCGGCACCGGCCTATAATTCACCCCTCCACTTT.

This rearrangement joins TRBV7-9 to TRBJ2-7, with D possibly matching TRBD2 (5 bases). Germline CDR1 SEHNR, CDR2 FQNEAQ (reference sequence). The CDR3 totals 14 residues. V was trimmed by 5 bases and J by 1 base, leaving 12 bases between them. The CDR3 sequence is CASSPAGRSYEQYF. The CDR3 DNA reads TGTGCCAGCAGCCCCGCGGGCAGGTCCTACGAGCAGTACTTC. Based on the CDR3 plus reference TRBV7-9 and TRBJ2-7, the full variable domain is DTGVSQNPRHKITKRGQNVTFRCDPISEHNRLYWYRQTLGQGPEFLTYFQNEAQLEKSRLLSDRFSAERPKGSFSTLEIQRTEQGDSAMYLCASSPAGRSYEQYFGPGTRLTVT.

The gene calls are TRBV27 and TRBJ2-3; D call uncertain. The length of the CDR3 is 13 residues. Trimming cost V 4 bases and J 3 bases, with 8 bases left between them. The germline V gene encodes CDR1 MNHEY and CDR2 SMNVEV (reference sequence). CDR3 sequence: CASSSPQTDTQYF. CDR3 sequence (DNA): TGTGCCAGCAGTTCCCCTCAGACAGATACGCAGTATTTT.

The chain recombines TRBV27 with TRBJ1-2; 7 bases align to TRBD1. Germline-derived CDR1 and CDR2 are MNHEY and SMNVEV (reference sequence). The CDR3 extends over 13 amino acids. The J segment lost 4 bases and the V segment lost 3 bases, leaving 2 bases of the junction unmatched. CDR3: CASSFRGPYGYTF. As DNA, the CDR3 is TGTGCCAGCAGTTTTAGGGGGCCCTATGGCTACACCTTC.

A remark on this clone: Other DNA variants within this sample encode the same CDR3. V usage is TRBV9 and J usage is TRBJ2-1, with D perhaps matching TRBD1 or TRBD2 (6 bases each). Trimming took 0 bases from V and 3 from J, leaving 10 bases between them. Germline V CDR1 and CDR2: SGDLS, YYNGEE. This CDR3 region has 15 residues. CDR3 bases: TGTGCCAGCAGCGTAGTGGGGGGCGGCTACAATGAGCAGTTCTTC. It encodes CASSVVGGGYNEQFF.

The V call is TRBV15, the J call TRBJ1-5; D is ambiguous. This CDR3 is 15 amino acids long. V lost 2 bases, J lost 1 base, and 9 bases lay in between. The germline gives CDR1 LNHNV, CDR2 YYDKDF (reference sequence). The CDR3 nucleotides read TGTGCCACCAGCAGATTTGGGGAGAGCAATCAGCCCCAGCATTTT. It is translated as CATSRFGESNQPQHF.

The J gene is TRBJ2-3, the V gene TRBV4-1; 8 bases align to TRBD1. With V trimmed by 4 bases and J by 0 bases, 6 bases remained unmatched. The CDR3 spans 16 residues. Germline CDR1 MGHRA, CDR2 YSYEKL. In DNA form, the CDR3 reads TGCGCCAGCAGCCGCGGTCGACAGGGGAGCACAGATACGCAGTATTTT. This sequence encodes CASSRGRQGSTDTQYF.

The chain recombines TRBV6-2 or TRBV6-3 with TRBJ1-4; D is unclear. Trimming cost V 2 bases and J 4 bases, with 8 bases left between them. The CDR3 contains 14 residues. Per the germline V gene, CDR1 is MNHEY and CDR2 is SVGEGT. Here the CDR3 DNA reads TGTGCCAGCAGTTACAAGCAGAATAATGAAAAACTGTTTTTT. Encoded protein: CASSYKQNNEKLFF.

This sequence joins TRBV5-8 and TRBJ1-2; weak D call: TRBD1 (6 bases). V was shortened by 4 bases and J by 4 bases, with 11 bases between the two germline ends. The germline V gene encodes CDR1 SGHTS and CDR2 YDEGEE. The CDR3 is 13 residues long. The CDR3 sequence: CASSVQGGYGYTF. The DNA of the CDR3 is TGTGCCAGCAGCGTACAGGGAGGCTATGGCTACACCTTC.